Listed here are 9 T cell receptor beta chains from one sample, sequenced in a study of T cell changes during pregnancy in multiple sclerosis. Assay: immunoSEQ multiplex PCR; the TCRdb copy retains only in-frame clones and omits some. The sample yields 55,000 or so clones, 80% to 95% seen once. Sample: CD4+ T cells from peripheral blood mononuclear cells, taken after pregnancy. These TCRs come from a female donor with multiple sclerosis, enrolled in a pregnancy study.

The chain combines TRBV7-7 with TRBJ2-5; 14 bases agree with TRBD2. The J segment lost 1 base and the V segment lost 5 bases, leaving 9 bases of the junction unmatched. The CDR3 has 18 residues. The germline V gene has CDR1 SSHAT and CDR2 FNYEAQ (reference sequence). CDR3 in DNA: TGTGCCAGCAGCCTGAGACTAGCGGGGGGGCTCGTCCAAGAGACCCAGTACTTC. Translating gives CASSLRLAGGLVQETQYF.

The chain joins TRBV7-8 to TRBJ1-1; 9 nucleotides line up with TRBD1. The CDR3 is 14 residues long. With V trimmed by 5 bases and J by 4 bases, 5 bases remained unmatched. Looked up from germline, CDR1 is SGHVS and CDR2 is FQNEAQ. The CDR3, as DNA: TGTGCCAGCAGCAGTCGACAGGGGGGCACTGAAGCTTTCTTT. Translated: CASSSRQGGTEAFF.

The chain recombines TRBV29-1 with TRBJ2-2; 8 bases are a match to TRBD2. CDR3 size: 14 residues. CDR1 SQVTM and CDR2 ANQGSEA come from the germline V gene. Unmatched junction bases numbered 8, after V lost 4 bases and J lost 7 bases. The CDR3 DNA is TGCAGCGTTGTGCCAGCGGGGGTCCGCGGGGAGCTGTTTTTT. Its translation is CSVVPAGVRGELFF.

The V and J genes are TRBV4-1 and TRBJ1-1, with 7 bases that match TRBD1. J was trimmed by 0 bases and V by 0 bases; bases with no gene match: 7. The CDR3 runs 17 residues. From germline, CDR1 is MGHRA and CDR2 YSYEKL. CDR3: CASSQDRGTDMNTEAFF. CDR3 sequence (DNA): TGCGCCAGCAGCCAAGATCGAGGGACAGACATGAACACTGAAGCTTTCTTT.

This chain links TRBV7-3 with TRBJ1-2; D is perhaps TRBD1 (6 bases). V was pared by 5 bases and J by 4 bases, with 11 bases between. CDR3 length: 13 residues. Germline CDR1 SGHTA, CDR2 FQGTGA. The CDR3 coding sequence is TGTGCCAGCAGCCTGGACAGCCTCTATGGCTACACCTTC. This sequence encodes CASSLDSLYGYTF.

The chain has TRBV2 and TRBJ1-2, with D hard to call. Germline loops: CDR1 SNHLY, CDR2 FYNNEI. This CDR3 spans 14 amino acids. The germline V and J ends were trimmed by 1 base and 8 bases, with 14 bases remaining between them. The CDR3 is CASSEDPPPRGYTF. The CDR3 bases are TGTGCCAGCAGTGAAGATCCTCCCCCCAGAGGCTACACCTTC.

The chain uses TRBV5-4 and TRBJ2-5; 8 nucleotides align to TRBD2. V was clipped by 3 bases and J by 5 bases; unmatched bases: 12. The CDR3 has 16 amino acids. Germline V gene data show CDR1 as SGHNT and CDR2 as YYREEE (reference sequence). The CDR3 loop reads CASSSPFGGALETQYF. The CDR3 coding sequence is TGTGCCAGCAGCTCCCCGTTCGGGGGGGCCCTGGAGACCCAGTACTTC.

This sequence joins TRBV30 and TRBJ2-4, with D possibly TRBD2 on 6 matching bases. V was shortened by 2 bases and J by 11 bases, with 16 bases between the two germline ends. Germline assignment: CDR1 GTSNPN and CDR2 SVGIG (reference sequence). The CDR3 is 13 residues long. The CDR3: CAWSSDTGALQYF. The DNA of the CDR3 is TGTGCCTGGAGTTCCGACACGGGAGCCCTTCAGTACTTC.

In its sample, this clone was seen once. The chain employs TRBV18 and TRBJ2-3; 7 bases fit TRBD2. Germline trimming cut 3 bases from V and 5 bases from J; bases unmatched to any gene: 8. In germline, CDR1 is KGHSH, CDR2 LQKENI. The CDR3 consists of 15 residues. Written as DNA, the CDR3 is TGTGCCAGCTCACCCGGACTAGGCAGTGGAGATACGCAGTATTTT. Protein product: CASSPGLGSGDTQYF.